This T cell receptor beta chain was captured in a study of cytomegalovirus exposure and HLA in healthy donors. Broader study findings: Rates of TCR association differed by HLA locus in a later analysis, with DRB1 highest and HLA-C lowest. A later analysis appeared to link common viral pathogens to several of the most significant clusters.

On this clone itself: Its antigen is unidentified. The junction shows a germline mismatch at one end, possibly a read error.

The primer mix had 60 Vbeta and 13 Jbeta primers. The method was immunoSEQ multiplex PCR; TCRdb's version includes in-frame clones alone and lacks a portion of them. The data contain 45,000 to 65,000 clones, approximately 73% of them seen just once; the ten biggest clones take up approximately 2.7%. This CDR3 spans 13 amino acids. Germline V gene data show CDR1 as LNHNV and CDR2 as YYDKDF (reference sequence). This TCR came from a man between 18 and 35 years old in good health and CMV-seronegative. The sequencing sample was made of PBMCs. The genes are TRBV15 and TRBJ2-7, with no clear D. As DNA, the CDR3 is TGTGCCACCAGCGGAGAGCCAGGTTACGAGCAGTACTTC. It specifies CATSGEPGYEQYF. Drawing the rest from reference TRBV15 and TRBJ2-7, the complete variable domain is DAMVIQNPRYQVTQFGKPVTLSCSQTLNHNVMYWYQQKSSQAPKLLFHYYDKDFNNEADTPDNFQSRRPNTSFCFLDIRSPGLGDTAMYLCATSGEPGYEQYFGPGTRLTVT.